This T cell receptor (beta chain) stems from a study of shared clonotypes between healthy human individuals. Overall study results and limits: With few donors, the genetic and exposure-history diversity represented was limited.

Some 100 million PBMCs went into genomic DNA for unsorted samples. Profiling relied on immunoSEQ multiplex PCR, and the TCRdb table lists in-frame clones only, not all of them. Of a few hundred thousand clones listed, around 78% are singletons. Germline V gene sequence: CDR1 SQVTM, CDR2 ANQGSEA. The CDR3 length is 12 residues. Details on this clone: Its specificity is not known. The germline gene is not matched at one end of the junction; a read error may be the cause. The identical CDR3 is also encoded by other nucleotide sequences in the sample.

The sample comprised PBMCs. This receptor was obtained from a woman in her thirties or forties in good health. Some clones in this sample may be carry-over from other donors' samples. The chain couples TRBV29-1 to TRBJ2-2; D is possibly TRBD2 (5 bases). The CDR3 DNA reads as TGCAGCGTTGGACATCACACCGGGGAGCTGTTTTTC. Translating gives CSVGHHTGELFF.